This TCR beta chain was observed in a study of blood T cell repertoires in COVID-19 (TCRdb year 2020). Study-wide context: Samples covering the acute and convalescent phases of COVID-19 were provided by collaborators in the United States, Italy and Spain. The material from the prospective study consisted of cDNA or gDNA derived from T cells, B-cell-depleted T cells, or PBMCs. The dataset comprised deeply sampled blood TCRbeta repertoires from subjects exposed to, actively infected with, or recovered from COVID-19. The repertoires were released in a freely available public database meant as a resource for research on the immune response to SARS-CoV-2. The samples were drawn from two sources: the first 160 participants of the ongoing ImmuneRACE study, and 1,254 subjects contributed by 6 global collaborators. Sample metadata almost always included a de-identified subject ID, COVID-19 status, age in years and sex. HLA class I and class II types, where available, came from metadata supplied by the sample provider rather than from assay-based typing.

The immunoSEQ Assay, a bias-controlled multiplex PCR, was used to amplify TCRbeta CDR3 regions from genomic DNA. The authors' pipeline ran thus. The number of nucleated cells in each sample was estimated by amplification of reference gene primers within the assay. To quantify the absolute abundance of each unique TCRbeta CDR3 rearrangement, sequence reads were collapsed and filtered. Productive Simpson clonality was computed per sample as the square root of Simpson's diversity index over productive rearrangements. TCRdb took this table from immuneACCESS and kept in-frame rearrangements with V and J called. Such tables lack part of the clones; where checked against another copy, unresolved V genes explain under half of the gap, and the rest is unexplained. V, J and clone size are taken as reported in that table, and D and trimming were inferred from the DNA itself. The sample has approximately 90,000 clones on record, about 85% of them singletons. The ten largest clones take up roughly 4% of the sample.

What the research found in general, with its limitations: Clinical and demographic metadata were provided uncurated, with the amount varying by source and participant.

Comments on this clone: What this receptor recognizes is not known. No base quality values were provided; no much bigger clone lies one nucleotide off.

The V end loses 5 bases and the J end loses 1 base, and a stretch of 18 bases separates them. Inclusive of the bounding cysteine and phenylalanine, the CDR3 is 17 residues long. The only DNA kept is the CDR3, 51 bases in frame from the first base. CDR1 SGHTA and CDR2 FQGNSA are derived from the germline V gene. Collaborating institutions collected whole blood in K2EDTA tubes following their own protocols. For TCRbeta analysis, collaborator samples were shipped as frozen whole blood, as isolated PBMCs, or as DNA extracted from either sample type. The V gene is TRBV7-2 and the J gene is TRBJ2-4; the D gene is possibly TRBD2, with 5 bases matching. The TCR originated in a man in his sixties with acute or convalescent COVID-19. The sequenced sample was peripheral blood. The CDR3 reads as follows: CASSGSPGRSAKNIQYF. The DNA sequence is TGTGCCAGCAGCGGCTCCCCGGGGAGATCGGCCAAAAACATTCAGTACTTC.